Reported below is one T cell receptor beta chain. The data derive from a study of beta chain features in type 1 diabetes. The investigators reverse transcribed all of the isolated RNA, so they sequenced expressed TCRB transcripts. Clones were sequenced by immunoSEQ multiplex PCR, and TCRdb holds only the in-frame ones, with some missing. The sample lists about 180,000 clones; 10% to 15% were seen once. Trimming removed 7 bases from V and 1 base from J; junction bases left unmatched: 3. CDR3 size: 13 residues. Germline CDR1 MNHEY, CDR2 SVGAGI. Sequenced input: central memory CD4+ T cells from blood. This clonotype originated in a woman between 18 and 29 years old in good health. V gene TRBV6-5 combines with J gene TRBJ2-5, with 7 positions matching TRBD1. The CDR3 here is CASKDRVQETQYF. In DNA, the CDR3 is TGTGCCAGCAAAGACAGGGTCCAAGAGACCCAGTACTTC.